The rows below give T cell receptor beta chains drawn from one sample of a study of T cell responses to AZD1222 COVID-19 vaccine. TCRdb keeps only in-frame clones here, not all; method: immunoSEQ multiplex PCR. Among more than 110,000 clones, 92% were seen once, and the ten largest hold less than 4.5%. The material sequenced was peripheral blood, taken on day 0 of AZD1222 vaccination. These receptors were collected from an adult in good health. CDR3s include the opening cysteine and the closing phenylalanine or tryptophan. Fields, in order: V gene, J gene, D gene, clone size, CDR3 protein, CDR3 DNA. D genes are given only for firm matches. For some rows the clone size is stated as once, few or many, or as a class when expanded; others skip it.

TRBV2	TRBJ1-6	TRBD1	-	CASIIGQGNNSPLHF	TGTGCCAGCATAATTGGACAGGGTAATAATTCACCCCTCCACTTT
TRBV27	TRBJ2-2	-	-	CASSSPPNTGELFF	TGTGCCAGCAGCTCCCCTCCGAACACCGGGGAGCTGTTTTTT
TRBV15	TRBJ2-1	TRBD1	-	CATSRDQGADEQFF	TGTGCCACCAGCAGAGATCAGGGGGCGGATGAGCAGTTCTTC
TRBV23-1	TRBJ2-3	TRBD1	-	CASSQPGQGRGTDTQYF	TGCGCCAGCAGTCAACCCGGACAGGGTAGGGGCACAGATACGCAGTATTTT
TRBV5-8	TRBJ2-1	-	-	CASSSSAAKFF	TGTGCCAGCAGTTCCTCGGCAGCCAAGTTCTTC
TRBV27	TRBJ1-2	-	-	CASSLYPARDYGYTF	TGTGCCAGCAGTTTATACCCCGCGCGGGACTATGGCTACACCTTC
TRBV27	TRBJ2-1	TRBD2	once	CASSPGTSGNYNEQFF	TGTGCCAGCAGTCCAGGGACTAGCGGGAACTACAATGAGCAGTTCTTC
TRBV25-1	TRBJ2-1	TRBD2	once	CASSDLAGGGEQFF	TGTGCCAGCAGTGACCTAGCGGGAGGTGGTGAGCAGTTCTTC
TRBV7-2	TRBJ2-5	TRBD1	-	CASSLDRGWETQYF	TGTGCCAGCAGCCTGGACAGGGGGTGGGAGACCCAGTACTTC
TRBV2	TRBJ2-1	-	-	CASTTVSYNEQFF	TGTGCCAGCACGACAGTCTCCTACAATGAGCAGTTCTTC
TRBV5-4	TRBJ2-3	TRBD1	-	CASSLSQGADTQYF	TGTGCCAGCAGCTTGAGCCAGGGGGCTGATACGCAGTATTTT
TRBV5-8	TRBJ2-3	-	-	CASSYPSRDTQYF	TGTGCCAGCAGCTACCCTAGCAGAGATACGCAGTATTTT
TRBV5-1	TRBJ2-3	-	-	CASSLLGTSTDTQYF	TGCGCCAGCAGCTTGTTGGGGACTAGCACAGATACGCAGTATTTT
TRBV2	TRBJ2-7	TRBD2	-	CASSAGGGATYEQYF	TGTGCCAGCAGTGCCGGGGGGGGCGCTACCTACGAGCAGTACTTC
TRBV19	TRBJ2-5	TRBD2	-	CASSIVSGVETQYF	TGTGCCAGTAGTATTGTTAGCGGGGTGGAAACCCAGTACTTC
TRBV19	TRBJ1-5	TRBD1	-	CASSSGQGSNQPQHF	TGTGCCAGTAGTTCGGGACAGGGTAGCAATCAGCCCCAGCATTTT
TRBV7-9	TRBJ2-7	TRBD1	once	CASGQGPPYEQYF	TGTGCCAGCGGACAGGGTCCCCCCTACGAGCAGTACTTC
TRBV28	TRBJ1-5	-	-	CASSWGTNQPQHF	TGTGCCAGCAGTTGGGGTACGAACCAGCCCCAGCATTTT
TRBV7-2	TRBJ2-7	TRBD2	few	CASRQRTSGSYEQYF	TGTGCCAGCAGACAGAGGACTAGCGGTTCCTACGAGCAGTACTTC
TRBV29-1	TRBJ1-3	-	-	CSVEDQSFRNPGNTIYF	TGCAGCGTTGAAGACCAGTCCTTTAGGAACCCTGGAAACACCATATATTTT
TRBV11-2	TRBJ1-6	-	-	CASSLGGFNSPLHF	TGTGCCAGCAGCTTAGGCGGGTTTAATTCACCCCTCCACTTT
TRBV27	TRBJ1-1	TRBD1	once	CASSLRRIPGGTEAFF	TGTGCCAGCAGTTTAAGGCGGATACCAGGGGGCACTGAAGCTTTCTTT
TRBV5-4	TRBJ1-2	-	-	CASSLVGVAPGDYGYTF	TGTGCCAGCAGCTTGGTGGGGGTGGCCCCAGGGGATTATGGCTACACCTTC
TRBV7-2	TRBJ2-1	TRBD2	-	CASSALAGAYNEQFF	TGTGCCAGCAGCGCCCTAGCGGGAGCATACAATGAGCAGTTCTTC
TRBV30	TRBJ2-1	-	-	CAWRTTVRGEQFF	TGTGCCTGGAGGACTACCGTAAGGGGTGAGCAGTTCTTC
TRBV11-2	TRBJ2-7	TRBD1	-	CASGGQSYEQYF	TGTGCCAGCGGGGGACAGTCCTACGAGCAGTACTTC
TRBV3-1/TRBV3-2	TRBJ2-7	TRBD1	-	CASSQGGWDRGYEQYF	TGTGCCAGCAGCCAAGGGGGCTGGGACAGAGGCTACGAGCAGTACTTC
TRBV4-1	TRBJ2-7	-	-	CASSSPGQSHEQYF	TGCGCCAGCAGCTCTCCAGGGCAGAGCCACGAGCAGTACTTC
TRBV9	TRBJ2-7	-	-	CASSVGDSRGEQYF	TGTGCCAGCAGCGTAGGTGATTCCCGAGGCGAGCAGTACTTC
TRBV11-2	TRBJ2-3	-	-	CASSFSTDTQYF	TGTGCCAGTTCCTTTAGCACAGATACGCAGTATTTT
TRBV6-5	TRBJ1-6	-	once	CASRPGLGSSPLHF	TGTGCCAGCAGACCGGGCCTAGGAAGTTCACCCCTCCACTTT
TRBV11-2	TRBJ1-2	-	-	CASSSSDSPQVSYTF	TGTGCCAGCAGCTCCTCGGACAGCCCTCAAGTAAGCTACACCTTC